A selection of T cell receptor beta chains follows, all from one sample in a study of shared clonotypes between healthy human individuals. Produced via immunoSEQ multiplex PCR; TCRdb's table is partial and in-frame only. The data hold a few million clones, with under 97% observed a single time. The source material was naive CD4+ T cells sorted from blood. These receptors all come from a man between 18 and 29 years old in good health. The CDR3 runs from the conserved cysteine through the conserved F or W. A D gene is named only where the DNA matches it firmly. A clone size is listed for some rows: how often the clone was seen (once, few, many), or a class if it is expanded.

size,length,V,J,D,DNA,CDR3
NA,13,TRBV18,TRBJ2-3,TRBD2,TGTGCCAGCTCACAGCGGGGAGGCGATACGCAGTATTTT,CASSQRGGDTQYF
NA,14,TRBV25-1,TRBJ2-6,NA,TGTGCCAGCAGTGACCACTCTGGGGCCAACGTCCTGACTTTC,CASSDHSGANVLTF
NA,14,TRBV28,TRBJ1-5,NA,TGTGCCACCACGCTCCAGCGCGGCAATCAGCCCCAGCATTTT,CATTLQRGNQPQHF
NA,14,TRBV6-1,TRBJ2-2,NA,TGTGCCAGCAGCCCGGGACCTGCCACCGGGGAGCTGTTTTTT,CASSPGPATGELFF
NA,16,TRBV7-9,TRBJ1-2,TRBD1,TGTGCCAGCAGCTTCGGGGACAGGGATCCGGCCGACGGCTACACCTTC,CASSFGDRDPADGYTF
NA,12,TRBV18,TRBJ2-3,NA,TGTGCCAGCTCACAAGGGATGGATACGCAGTATTTT,CASSQGMDTQYF
NA,16,TRBV5-4,TRBJ1-2,NA,TGTGCCAGCAGCTTCCTCGGGGGTGGAGTAGGTGTCGGCTACACCTTC,CASSFLGGGVGVGYTF
once,15,TRBV28,TRBJ2-7,TRBD2,TGTGCCAGCAGCTCTCCCGGGGGGGCAGGGGCCGAGCAGTACTTC,CASSSPGGAGAEQYF
NA,13,TRBV11-2,TRBJ1-2,TRBD1,TGTGCCAGCAGCGCACAGGGGTCGAAGGGCTACACCTTC,CASSAQGSKGYTF
NA,13,TRBV5-5,TRBJ2-7,NA,TGTGCCAGCAGCTCACTACAGGTTCCAGGGGAGTACTTC,CASSSLQVPGEYF
NA,15,TRBV5-6,TRBJ2-3,TRBD2,TGTGCCAGCAGCGCTACTAGCGGGAAGGCAGATACGCAGTATTTT,CASSATSGKADTQYF
NA,15,TRBV4-1,TRBJ2-5,TRBD2,TGCGCCAGCAGCCACGCTAGCGGGAGGGCGGAGACCCAGTACTTC,CASSHASGRAETQYF
NA,15,TRBV11-3,TRBJ2-3,NA,TGTGCCAGCAGCGCCTCCAGGGGAAGCACAGATACGCAGTATTTT,CASSASRGSTDTQYF
few,12,TRBV25-1,TRBJ2-3,TRBD2,TGTGCGACTAGCGGGAACACAGATACGCAGTATTTT,CATSGNTDTQYF
NA,13,TRBV6-6,TRBJ1-1,NA,TGTGCCAGCAGAGCCACAGGGAGCACTGAAGCTTTCTTT,CASRATGSTEAFF